Following are 21 T cell receptor beta chains from one sample sequenced in a study of CD8+ T cells in alopecia areata. cDNA prepared by RNA extraction and subsequent reverse transcription served as the template for sequencing. Clones were read by immunoSEQ multiplex PCR, and TCRdb kept only the in-frame ones, dropping some. The record shows 90,000 to 130,000 clones for this sample, with no singletons present. Source material: lesional skin. The source of these receptors is a C3H/HeJ mouse with alopecia areata. This line is of MHC haplotype H2-k.

This clone has just a few counts. A mismatch at residue 12 separates the TCRdb protein from the translated DNA, so the protein presented here was translated from the DNA. Gene names are mouse gene names. Coverage ceases 3 residues before the CDR3 finishes, and the germline J gene fills in the end. The chain has TRBV19 and TRBJ1-6; D is undetermined. TRBJ1-6 qualifies as an ORF whose function is uncertain. This CDR3 has 15 residues. The germline V and J ends were trimmed by 3 bases and 0 bases, with 7 bases remaining between them. Germline-derived CDR1 and CDR2 are FNHDT and SITEND (reference sequence). CDR3 in amino acids: CASSTQNSYNSPLYF. The sequenced CDR3 bases are TGTGCCAGCAGTACACAGAATTCCTATAATTCGCCC.

As concerns this clone: Here the gene names and germline are mouse. The CDR3 is cut off 4 residues early in the read; its end comes from the germline J gene. The chain uses TRBV1 and TRBJ2-1; D is perhaps TRBD1 (6 bases). Trimming shortened V by 6 bases and J by 5 bases, and 11 bases separated the two germline ends. CDR3 length: 13 residues. Germline V gives CDR1 NSQYPW, CDR2 LRSPGD (reference sequence). The CDR3: CTCRGQPDAEQFF. The sequenced CDR3 bases are TGCACCTGCAGAGGACAGCCCGATGCT.

This clone was seen a few times. The listed genes are named as in mouse. The read halts 4 residues ahead of the CDR3 end, with the missing end drawn from the germline J gene. V and J are TRBV13-3 and TRBJ2-2; 7 bases agree with TRBD1. V lost 0 bases, J lost 4 bases, and 6 bases stayed unmatched. The length of the CDR3 is 16 residues. Germline CDR1 reads NNHDY; CDR2 reads SYVADS. The chain's CDR3 is CASSDAGTAGTGQLYF. CDR3 DNA, as far as it was read: TGTGCCAGCAGTGATGCAGGGACAGCCGGCACCGGG.

This clone was seen repeatedly, ten times or more. The gene names given are mouse names. From the germline J gene comes the end of the CDR3, since the read stops 4 residues before it. The chain has TRBV13-3 and TRBJ2-1; perhaps TRBD1 as D (6 bases). V was pared by 5 bases and J by 1 base, with 10 bases between. The CDR3 consists of 14 residues. Germline V lookup: CDR1 NNHDY, CDR2 SYVADS. The CDR3 sequence is CASSPGVNYAEQFF. The CDR3 bases that were read are TGTGCCAGCAGCCCAGGGGTGAACTATGCT.

The sample holds a few counts of this clone. The gene names here belong to mouse. The CDR3 is cut off 4 residues early in the read; its end comes from the germline J gene. The rearrangement uses TRBV19 and TRBJ2-1; D may be TRBD2 (6 bases). Germline V gene data show CDR1 as FNHDT and CDR2 as SITEND (reference sequence). The germline V and J ends were trimmed by 6 bases and 2 bases, with 12 bases remaining between them. This CDR3 region has 14 residues. Partial CDR3 DNA: TGTGCCAGCAAACCGGGACTTGACTATGCT. It specifies CASKPGLDYA. Given in full, the CDR3 is CASKPGLDYAEQFF.

This clone was picked up a small number of times. Each gene name is a mouse one. Coverage ceases 4 residues before the CDR3 finishes, and the germline J gene fills in the end. The chain uses TRBV31 and TRBJ2-7; perhaps TRBD1 as D (6 bases). Trimming left V 0 bases short and J 0 bases short, with 6 bases between. Germline V gene lookup returns CDR1 GKSSPN and CDR2 SITVG. The CDR3 sequence is 13 residues long. CDR3 in amino acids: CAWSLQGSYEQYF. The DNA read from the CDR3 is TGTGCCTGGAGTCTACAGGGCTCCTAT.

A few counts support this clone. A read error may produce the germline difference seen at one junction end. Gene names are the mouse ones. The read halts 4 residues ahead of the CDR3 end, with the missing end drawn from the germline J gene. The chain recombines TRBV1 with TRBJ2-7, with TRBD2 matching 9 bases. This CDR3 region has 16 residues. Germline assignment: CDR1 NSQYPW and CDR2 LRSPGD (reference sequence). The part of the CDR3 DNA that was read is TGCGCCTGCAGTGCAGATAACTGGGGGGCCTCCTAT. Protein sequence: CACSADNWGASY. The whole CDR3 reads CACSADNWGASYEQYF.

Ten or more counts support this clone. The listed genes are named as in mouse. The read terminates 4 residues before the CDR3 end, so the remaining end is supplied by the germline J gene. This rearrangement joins TRBV13-3 to TRBJ2-3; 9 bases line up with TRBD2. The CDR3 consists of 16 residues. Germline V gives CDR1 NNHDY, CDR2 SYVADS. The V gene end was trimmed by 1 base and the J gene end by 2 bases; junction bases not matched to a gene: 5. Partial CDR3 DNA: TGTGCCAGCAGTGATTTGGCTGGGGGGGATGCAGAA. It specifies CASSDLAGGDAE. Given in full, the CDR3 is CASSDLAGGDAETLYF.

This clone was recorded a few times. Gene labels here are mouse ones. The CDR3 end falls 4 residues outside the read, so it is completed with the germline J gene. The rearrangement links TRBV13-3 to TRBJ1-4, with TRBD1 identical over 7 bases. The CDR3 is made up of 14 amino acids. The V gene's germline CDR1 is NNHDY and CDR2 SYVADS. The trim removed 5 bases at V and 6 bases at J, leaving 7 bases unmatched. The CDR3 here is CASSNRGADERLFF. CDR3 bases read: TGTGCCAGCAGCAACAGGGGAGCAGACGAA. Filled out from reference TRBV13-3 and TRBJ1-4, the complete variable domain reads EAAVTQSPRSKVAVTGGKVTLSCHQTNNHDYMYWYRQDTGHGLRLIHYSYVADSTEKGDIPDGYKASRPSQENFSLILELASLSQTAVYFCASSNRGADERLFFGHGTKLSVL.

In the case of this clone: The gene symbols are mouse symbols. The read terminates 4 residues before the CDR3 end, so the remaining end is supplied by the germline J gene. V and J are TRBV17 and TRBJ2-1, with 8 bases aligning to TRBD1. Germline lookup yields CDR1 MNHDT and CDR2 YYDKIL. CDR3 length: 13 residues. CDR3 sequence reads: CASTRTGRAEQFF. The CDR3 bases that were read are TGTGCTAGCACCAGGACAGGGAGAGCT. Full variable domain (outside the CDR3, taken from reference TRBV17 and TRBJ2-1): DTTVKQNPRYKLARVGKPVNLICSQTMNHDTMYWYQKKPNQAPKLLLFYYDKILNREADTFEKFQSSRPNNSFCSLYIGSAGLEYSAMYLCASTRTGRAEQFFGPGTRLTVL.

This clone was found a few times. Genes and germline come from the mouse. The sequence runs out 4 residues before the end of the CDR3; the remainder is reconstructed from the germline J gene. The chain recombines TRBV13-3 with TRBJ1-2; TRBD1 agrees at 9 bases. CDR1 is NNHDY and CDR2 is SYVADS in the germline V gene. The CDR3 runs to 14 residues. The CDR3 here is CASSRDRARSDYTF. The sequenced part of the CDR3 DNA is TGTGCCAGCAGTAGGGACAGGGCACGATCC.

There are a few counts of this clone. Gene names and germline match the mouse. The CDR3 region is CASSLRLGGQNTLYF. The DNA read from the CDR3 is TGTGCCAGCAGCCTCCGACTGGGGGGTCAAAAC. The V and J genes are TRBV19 and TRBJ2-4; 9 bases are shared with TRBD2. Sequencing ends 4 residues short of the CDR3 end; the germline J gene provides the rest. Looked up from germline, CDR1 is FNHDT and CDR2 is SITEND (reference sequence). There are 15 residues in the CDR3. Trimming cost V 5 bases and J 1 base; bases outside gene matches: 5.

Ten or more counts support this clone. Gene labels here are mouse ones. The CDR3 end is not reached by the read, which stops 4 residues before it; the germline J gene fills it in. The chain uses TRBV1 and TRBJ2-3; 10 bases match TRBD1. From germline, CDR1 is NSQYPW and CDR2 LRSPGD (reference sequence). The length of the CDR3 is 16 residues. Germline trimming cut 3 bases from V and 3 bases from J; bases unmatched to any gene: 6. CDR3 sequence: CTCSAGTGERAETLYF. Partial CDR3 DNA: TGCACCTGCAGTGCGGGGACAGGGGAGAGAGCAGAA. Looking up the rest from reference TRBV1 and TRBJ2-3 gives the full variable domain: VTLLEQNPRWRLVPRGQAVNLRCILKNSQYPWMSWYQQDLQKQLQWLFTLRSPGDKEVKSLPGADYLATRVTDTELRLQVANMSQGRTLYCTCSAGTGERAETLYFGSGTRLTVL.

On this clone: All gene names here are mouse names. The DNA ends 4 residues before the CDR3 does, and the rest of the CDR3 is filled in from the germline J gene. V is TRBV1 and J is TRBJ2-7, with 8 bases matching TRBD2. CDR3 length: 12 residues. The germline V gene encodes CDR1 NSQYPW and CDR2 LRSPGD (reference sequence). CDR3 residues: CTCTLGEYEQYF. CDR3 bases read: TGCACCTGCACACTGGGGGAGTAT.

This clone was counted many times. Mouse gene names and germline throughout. Read sequence stops 4 residues before the CDR3 end, and the germline J gene provides the missing end. The chain recombines TRBV13-3 with TRBJ1-4, with D uncertain. Trimming pared 6 bases from V and 4 bases from J, leaving 10 bases between. Germline V gene sequence: CDR1 NNHDY, CDR2 SYVADS. The CDR3 runs 13 residues. CDR3 sequence reads: CASKEQINERLFF. Incomplete CDR3 DNA: TGTGCCAGCAAGGAACAGATCAACGAA.

In its sample, this clone was seen a few times. The genes and germline here are from mouse. The read gets to within 4 residues of the CDR3 end, and the germline J gene fills in the rest. The V gene is TRBV13-3, the J gene TRBJ2-3; 7 nucleotides align to TRBD2. Unmatched junction bases numbered 9, after V lost 5 bases and J lost 0 bases. Germline values: CDR1 NNHDY, CDR2 SYVADS. This CDR3 spans 16 amino acids. CDR3 amino acids: CASRSTGATSAETLYF. The sequenced CDR3 bases are TGTGCCAGCAGGAGCACTGGGGCAACTAGTGCAGAA.

The sample holds a few counts of this clone. At residue 12, the TCRdb protein departs from the DNA translation, so the protein shown here was derived from the DNA itself. Any gene name here is a mouse gene name. The read ends 3 residues shy of where the CDR3 ends; the end is completed using the germline J gene. This chain uses TRBV1 with TRBJ1-6; possibly TRBD1 for D (5 bases). TRBJ1-6 carries the ORF label, with uncertain function. V was trimmed by 6 bases and J by 3 bases, leaving 12 bases between them. Germline V lookup: CDR1 NSQYPW, CDR2 LRSPGD (reference sequence). The CDR3 has 15 residues. CDR3 DNA (partial): TGCACCTGCAGCCCCCGACAGAACTATAATTCGCCC. This translates into CTCSPRQNYNSP. The whole CDR3 protein is CTCSPRQNYNSPLYF.

Concerning this clone: The genes and germline here are from mouse. The CDR3 end falls 4 residues outside the read, so it is completed with the germline J gene. The rearrangement links TRBV19 to TRBJ2-1; D is unclear. The germline gives CDR1 FNHDT, CDR2 SITEND (reference sequence). CDR3 length equals 14 residues. With 6 bases removed from V and 0 bases from J, the gap between germline ends came to 10 bases. Partial CDR3 DNA: TGTGCCAGCACAGGAGGGTATAACTATGCT. Its protein is CASTGGYNYA. In full, the CDR3 is CASTGGYNYAEQFF.

This clone was detected a few times. The genes and germline here are from mouse. Coverage ceases 4 residues before the CDR3 finishes, and the germline J gene fills in the end. The chain has TRBV1 and TRBJ2-1; D may be TRBD1 (5 bases). Between the trimmed V and J ends, which lost 0 bases and 1 base, there was a span of 10 bases. This CDR3 has 16 residues. Germline-derived CDR1 and CDR2 are NSQYPW and LRSPGD (reference sequence). CDR3: CTCSADWAGNYAEQFF. The CDR3 DNA, read in part, is TGCACCTGCAGTGCAGATTGGGCAGGGAACTATGCT.

Concerning this clone itself: Gene names are mouse gene names. The read halts 4 residues ahead of the CDR3 end, with the missing end drawn from the germline J gene. V is TRBV13-3 and J is TRBJ2-5; D not resolved. Deletions cut 3 bases from V and 3 bases from J, with 8 bases between. Germline CDR1 NNHDY, CDR2 SYVADS. This CDR3 is built from 13 residues. The CDR3 reads CASSARSQDTQYF. The sequenced part of the CDR3 DNA is TGTGCCAGCAGTGCCAGAAGTCAAGAC.

Remarks on this clone: Germline and genes: mouse. Coverage ceases 4 residues before the CDR3 finishes, and the germline J gene fills in the end. The chain employs TRBV13-2 and TRBJ2-1; the D gene is possibly TRBD1 (5 bases). CDR3 size: 14 residues. The germline V gene has CDR1 NNHNN and CDR2 SYGAGS (reference sequence). Trimming shortened V by 1 base and J by 2 bases, and 7 bases separated the two germline ends. The covered CDR3 bases are TGTGCCAGCGGTGATCTACAGGACTATGCT. Its protein product is CASGDLQDYA. The full-length CDR3 reads as CASGDLQDYAEQFF.